This T cell receptor (beta chain) came from a study of blood T cells in healthy people across ages. Study outcomes and limitations: Donors of long life had a larger count of naive CD4+ cells and greater diversity than aged donors. Older age went with lower TCR beta diversity per million T cells, in a roughly linear way.

Germline lookup yields CDR1 ENHRY and CDR2 SYGVKD. V shed 4 bases and J shed 1 base, with 11 bases lying between them. The CDR3 totals 14 residues. Russia was home to the donors, healthy Caucasian individuals aged about 6 to 100. Notes on this clonotype: What it recognizes is unknown.

Together with a sample-barcoded 5' primer, a J-beta primer mix was included in a second PCR lasting about 7 to 11 cycles. TCRdb re-called the 5' RACE reads through MiXCR, storing one row per CDR3 protein. Among 1.4 million to 1.5 million distinct CDR3 sequences listed, roughly 45% were seen once. The sequenced sample was blood. V usage is TRBV10-3 and J usage is TRBJ2-7; D call uncertain. This sequence was found in a woman aged 18-29 years in good health. As DNA, the CDR3 is TGTGCCATCAGTGGTCGGTCCGTTTCCTACGAGCAGTACTTC. It translates to CAISGRSVSYEQYF.